A selection of T cell receptor beta chains follows, all from one sample in a study of shared clonotypes between healthy human individuals. The table came from immunoSEQ multiplex PCR; TCRdb's copy has only in-frame clones and leaves some out. The sample holds about 2.2 million clones; 90% to 95% are singletons and the top ten take 1.5% to 2%. Sequenced material: naive CD8+ T cells from PBMCs. The receptors originated from a man aged 18 to 29 in good health. Some clones in this sample may be carry-over from other donors' samples. Both conserved end residues are part of each CDR3. Fields, in order: clone size, D gene, J gene, V gene, CDR3 DNA, CDR3 protein. The D gene is left open where the match is weak. Clone size is shown for a subset of rows, as once, few, many or a class of expanded clone.

>NA|NA|TRBJ2-3|TRBV15
TGTGCCACCAGCAGAGGATTCGGTAGCACAGATACGCAGTATTTT
CATSRGFGSTDTQYF
>NA|NA|TRBJ1-6|TRBV9
TGTGCCAGCAGCGTAGTATCCGGCGATTCACCCCTCCACTTT
CASSVVSGDSPLHF
>once|TRBD1|TRBJ1-5|TRBV28
TGTGCCAGCAGCAAGGACAGGGAAGGCAATCAGCCCCAGCATTTT
CASSKDREGNQPQHF
>NA|NA|TRBJ2-1|TRBV5-4
TGTGCCAGCAGCTTGGCCCAGGGATACAATGAGCAGTTCTTC
CASSLAQGYNEQFF
>NA|NA|TRBJ1-2|TRBV7-9
TGTGCCAGCAGCTTCGACAGGTACTTTCCTACGACCGTGGGGGATGGCTACACCTTC
CASSFDRYFPTTVGDGYTF
>once|TRBD1|TRBJ1-1|TRBV10-3
TGTGCCATCAGGACAGCAGCAGTCCTTCCAGGGGGGGAAGCTTTCTTT
CAIRTAAVLPGGEAFF
>NA|TRBD2|TRBJ2-1|TRBV11-2
TGTGCCAGCAGCCTACCGGGACTATTAAACAATGAGCAGTTCTTC
CASSLPGLLNNEQFF
>NA|NA|TRBJ2-1|TRBV6-4
TGTGCCAGCAGTGACTTTCAGGGGCGGGAGCAGTTCTTC
CASSDFQGREQFF
>NA|NA|TRBJ2-7|TRBV11-2
TGTGCCAGCAGCTTGGTCAGCTCCTACGAGCAGTACTTC
CASSLVSSYEQYF
>NA|NA|TRBJ2-6|TRBV28
TGTGCCAGCAGTTCACGGGGAGTTGCTGGGGCCAACGTCCTGACTTTC
CASSSRGVAGANVLTF
>NA|NA|TRBJ2-3|TRBV6-5
TGTGCCAGCAGACCACAGAACACAGATACGCAGTATTTT
CASRPQNTDTQYF
>NA|TRBD1|TRBJ2-3|TRBV30
TGTGCCTGGAGTCAAGGGACAGGGGGCGTAGATACGCAGTATTTT
CAWSQGTGGVDTQYF
>NA|NA|TRBJ2-7|TRBV10-1
TGCGCCAGCAGTGGAGACGGGAGTAATATCCACGAGCAGTACTTC
CASSGDGSNIHEQYF
>NA|NA|TRBJ1-1|TRBV27
TGTGCCAGCAGCAACAATCGGAGGGGGATTGCGAAAACTGAAGCTTTCTTT
CASSNNRRGIAKTEAFF
>NA|NA|TRBJ1-2|TRBV6-5
TGTGCCAGCAGCCCCGGACAAGTCTGGGGCTACACCTTC
CASSPGQVWGYTF
>NA|NA|TRBJ2-7|TRBV9
TGTGCCAGCAGCGTAGGGGTGGCCTACGAGCAGTACTTC
CASSVGVAYEQYF
>NA|TRBD2|TRBJ2-7|TRBV6-5
TGTGCCAGCAGTTACTTCGGGACTAGCGGCTACGAGCAGTACTTC
CASSYFGTSGYEQYF
>NA|TRBD1|TRBJ1-4|TRBV4-3
TGCGCCAGCAGCCAAGATAGGACAGGGTGGATTTATAATGAAAAACTGTTTTTT
CASSQDRTGWIYNEKLFF
>NA|TRBD2|TRBJ2-1|TRBV4-1
TGCGCCAGCAGCCTACTAGCGGGAGGGCCGTTTGATGAGCAGTTCTTC
CASSLLAGGPFDEQFF
>NA|NA|TRBJ2-7|TRBV19
TGTGCCAGTAGTATTCTAGCCGGACAGCTCTACGAGCAGTACTTC
CASSILAGQLYEQYF
>NA|TRBD1|TRBJ2-7|TRBV6-6
TGTGCCAGCAGTCCCCCCGGGACAGGGAATTACGAGCAGTACTTC
CASSPPGTGNYEQYF
>NA|TRBD1|TRBJ2-7|TRBV5-4
TGTGCCAGCACCATCCAACAGGGGAAATCGGGCGAGCAGTACTTC
CASTIQQGKSGEQYF
>NA|NA|TRBJ2-7|TRBV15
TGTGCCACCAGCAGAGAAACAGGGTTAATCTACGAGCAGTACTTC
CATSRETGLIYEQYF
>once|TRBD1|TRBJ2-5|TRBV25-1
TGTGCCAGCAGTGCCTGGACAGGGAAAGAGACCCAGTACTTC
CASSAWTGKETQYF
>once|NA|TRBJ1-4|TRBV14
TGTGCCAGCAGCCAAGATCACTTTCGGGGGAACACGGAAAAACTGTTTTTT
CASSQDHFRGNTEKLFF
>once|NA|TRBJ1-2|TRBV29-1
TGCAGCGTTGAACGGCTTCAGGGCGAAGGCTACACCTTC
CSVERLQGEGYTF
>NA|NA|TRBJ2-7|TRBV12-5
TGTGCTAGTGGTTGGGGGACTCTGTACGAGCAGTACTTC
CASGWGTLYEQYF
>NA|NA|TRBJ2-5|TRBV4-3
TGCGCCAGCAGCCAAGATTGGGACAAAGAAGAGACCCAGTACTTC
CASSQDWDKEETQYF
>NA|TRBD1|TRBJ2-3|TRBV28
TGTGCCAGCAGTACTGGGACAGGGCCAAAAGATACGCAGTATTTT
CASSTGTGPKDTQYF
>once|NA|TRBJ2-5|TRBV11-1
TGTGCCAGCAGGCGGAACAGGGCCCTGGAAGAGACCCAGTACTTC
CASRRNRALEETQYF
>once|NA|TRBJ1-5|TRBV15
TGTGCCACCAGCGAAGGGACCAATCAGCCCCAGCATTTT
CATSEGTNQPQHF
>NA|TRBD2|TRBJ2-1|TRBV7-3
TGTGCCAGCAGCTTAAATCCGCGGACTAGCGCGAGGGGTGAGCAGTTCTTC
CASSLNPRTSARGEQFF
>once|NA|TRBJ2-5|TRBV6-1
TGTGCCAGCAGTGAAAAGCCCCCAGGAGGGTGGGAGACCCAGTACTTC
CASSEKPPGGWETQYF
>NA|NA|TRBJ2-3|TRBV28
TGTGCCAGCAGTTTATGGGGAGTCAGTTTGACAGATACGCAGTATTTT
CASSLWGVSLTDTQYF
>NA|NA|TRBJ1-3|TRBV27
TGTGCCAGCAGTTTATCGGGAAGTCCCTTCGGAAACACCATATATTTT
CASSLSGSPFGNTIYF
>NA|NA|TRBJ2-5|TRBV7-3
TGTGCCAGCAGCCCCACCCGGGGAGGAGAGACCCAGTACTTC
CASSPTRGGETQYF
>NA|NA|TRBJ2-5|TRBV9
TGTGCCAGCAGCCCCGATTATGTACGGCGGGGTATACAAGAGACCCAGTACTTC
CASSPDYVRRGIQETQYF
>NA|NA|TRBJ1-3|TRBV4-3
TGCGCCAGCAGCCAGGGGTCCAGCTCTGGAAACACCATATATTTT
CASSQGSSSGNTIYF
>NA|NA|TRBJ1-5|TRBV28
TGTGCCAGCAGTTCTAGACAGTATAGCAATCAGCCCCAGCATTTT
CASSSRQYSNQPQHF
>NA|NA|TRBJ1-1|TRBV30
TGTGCCTGGAGTGTAGAAATGAGCACTGAAGCTTTCTTT
CAWSVEMSTEAFF
>NA|NA|TRBJ2-7|TRBV28
TGTGCCAGCTCCGGAAACAGGGCGCTGCCTCTCGAGCAGTACTTC
CASSGNRALPLEQYF
>NA|NA|TRBJ2-2|TRBV9
TGTGCCAGCAGCGTAGGCGATAGAGGGGCCGGGGAGCTGTTTTTT
CASSVGDRGAGELFF
>NA|TRBD1|TRBJ1-2|TRBV9
TGTGCCAGCAGGGACAGGGGGCAGGATGGCTACACCTTC
CASRDRGQDGYTF
>NA|NA|TRBJ1-1|TRBV6-4
TGTGCCAGCAGTGACCGGACTGAAGCTTTCTTT
CASSDRTEAFF
>NA|TRBD1|TRBJ2-7|TRBV5-5
TGTGCCAGCAGTCACGAACACAGGGGGTCCTCCGAGCAGTACTTC
CASSHEHRGSSEQYF
>few|NA|TRBJ2-7|TRBV6-6
TGTGCCAGCAGCTTAATGCCGCAGGGTGTGGGCTACGAGCAGTACTTC
CASSLMPQGVGYEQYF
>NA|NA|TRBJ2-7|TRBV28
TGTGCCAGCAGTTTGGATTCCTACGAGCAGTACTTC
CASSLDSYEQYF